This entry describes one TCR beta chain. The antigen remains unidentified. The assay was immunoSEQ multiplex PCR, and TCRdb's table has in-frame clones only and misses some. The profile shows around 100,000 clones, over 75% of them singletons. The data were taken from a study of T cell responses to AZD1222 COVID-19 vaccine. Findings of the study overall: No repertoire was sampled before or during the peak T cell response, only after it. Vaccine-associated CD4 TCRs ranged over spike, dominating at 160-218 and 743-854. Following two doses of AZD1222, Spike-specific TCR breadth and depth rose.

Germline V gives CDR1 SGHRS, CDR2 YFSETQ. This CDR3 is built from 14 residues. The ends were cut back, 4 bases at V and 3 bases at J, with 14 bases in the middle. The specimen comprised peripheral blood, sampled on day 0 of MenACWY control vaccination. The V gene is TRBV5-1, the J gene TRBJ2-7; D not certain. The receptor was derived from an adult in good health. CDR3: CASSLEGRVYEQYF. The DNA of the CDR3 is TGCGCCAGCAGCCTAGAAGGCAGAGTCTACGAGCAGTACTTC. The full variable domain, completed using reference TRBV5-1 and TRBJ2-7, is KAGVTQTPRYLIKTRGQQVTLSCSPISGHRSVSWYQQTPGQGLQFLFEYFSETQRNKGNFPGRFSGRQFSNSRSEMNVSTLELGDSALYLCASSLEGRVYEQYFGPGTRLTVT.